This paragraph covers one TCR beta chain sequence. This record belongs to a study of blood T cells in healthy people across ages. The germline CDR1 and CDR2 sequences are ENHRY and SYGVKD. The CDR3 consists of 17 residues. Trimming cost V 3 bases and J 1 base; bases outside gene matches: 7. A second PCR of about 6 to 11 cycles used a sample-barcoded 5' primer and a J-beta primer mix. TCRdb recomputed calls from the 5' RACE reads with MiXCR, one row per CDR3 protein. This repertoire shows under 2,000,000 distinct CDR3 sequences, 40% to 55% found once; its top ten account for more than 2%. The V gene is TRBV10-3, the J gene TRBJ2-3; 10 bases fit TRBD1. The TCR sequence derives from a woman in her thirties or forties in good health. Sequencing was done on a sample of blood. CDR3 nucleotides: TGTGCCATCAGTGATCGGACAGGGGGTATGGGCACAGATACGCAGTATTTT. Translation gives CAISDRTGGMGTDTQYF.